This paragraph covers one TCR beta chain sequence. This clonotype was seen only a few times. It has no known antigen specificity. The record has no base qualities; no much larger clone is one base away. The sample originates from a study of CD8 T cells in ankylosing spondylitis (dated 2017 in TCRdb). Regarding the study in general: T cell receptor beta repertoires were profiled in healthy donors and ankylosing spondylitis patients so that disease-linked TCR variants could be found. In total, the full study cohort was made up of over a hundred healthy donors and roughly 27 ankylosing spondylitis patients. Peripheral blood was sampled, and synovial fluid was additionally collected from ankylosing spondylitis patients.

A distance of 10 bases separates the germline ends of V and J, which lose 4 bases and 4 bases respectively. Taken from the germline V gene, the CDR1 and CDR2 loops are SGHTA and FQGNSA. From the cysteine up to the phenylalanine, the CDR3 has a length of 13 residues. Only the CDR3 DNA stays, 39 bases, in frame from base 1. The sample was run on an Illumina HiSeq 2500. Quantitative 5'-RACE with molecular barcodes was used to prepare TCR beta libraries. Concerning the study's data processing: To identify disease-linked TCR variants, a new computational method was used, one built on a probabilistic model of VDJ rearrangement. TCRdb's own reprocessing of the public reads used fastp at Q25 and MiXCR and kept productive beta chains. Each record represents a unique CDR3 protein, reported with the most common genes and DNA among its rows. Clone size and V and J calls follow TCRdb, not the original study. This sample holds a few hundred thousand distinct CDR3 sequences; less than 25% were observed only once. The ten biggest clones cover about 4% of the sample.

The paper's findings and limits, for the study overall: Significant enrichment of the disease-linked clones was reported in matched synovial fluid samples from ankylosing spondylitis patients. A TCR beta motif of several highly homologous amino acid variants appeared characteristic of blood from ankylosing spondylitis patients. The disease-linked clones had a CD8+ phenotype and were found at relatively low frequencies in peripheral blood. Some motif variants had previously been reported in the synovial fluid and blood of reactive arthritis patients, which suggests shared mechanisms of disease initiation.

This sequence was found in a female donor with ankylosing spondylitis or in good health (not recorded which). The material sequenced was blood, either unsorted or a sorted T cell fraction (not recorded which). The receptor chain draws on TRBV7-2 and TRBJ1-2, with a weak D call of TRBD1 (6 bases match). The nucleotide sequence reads TGTGCCAGCAGCTCGGGACACTTCTATGGCTACACCTTC. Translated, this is CASSSGHFYGYTF.